The next 4 T cell receptor beta chains were all read from a single sample in a study of blood T cells in healthy people across ages. Sample-barcoded 5' priming and a J-beta primer mix drove a second PCR of roughly 7 to 11 cycles. TCRdb recomputed calls from the 5' RACE reads with MiXCR, one row per CDR3 protein. Seen here are 500,000 to 550,000 distinct CDR3 sequences, more than 20% observed once, and the top ten hold just over 8.5%. These same records also appear under a second study, on T cells of mothers and their children.

Sequencing was done on a sample of blood. These receptors all come from a boy younger than 18 in good health.

The chain joins TRBV7-6 to TRBJ2-2; 9 bases agree with TRBD2. This CDR3 has 17 amino acids. Germline trimming cut 0 bases from V and 7 bases from J; bases unmatched to any gene: 9. Germline V gene data show CDR1 as SGHVS and CDR2 as FNYEAQ. CDR3 sequence reads: CASSLAPSGVINGELFF. The CDR3 DNA sequence: TGTGCCAGCAGCTTAGCACCTAGCGGGGTCATTAACGGGGAGCTGTTTTTT.

DNA of the CDR3: TGTGCCAGCAGCCGCGAGGGGGCTGGTAGCACAGATACGCAGTATTTT. It specifies CASSREGAGSTDTQYF. The chain has TRBV9 and TRBJ2-3; 7 bases match TRBD1. This CDR3 region has 16 residues. V lost 4 bases and J lost 0; bases outside the gene matches: 8. Looked up from germline, CDR1 is SGDLS and CDR2 is YYNGEE.

Concerning this clonotype itself: Its ends do not fully match the called genes, so a read error is possible. The V call is TRBV28, the J call TRBJ2-7, with D unclear. CDR1 and CDR2 (germline): MDHEN, SYDVKM. The CDR3 length is 13 residues. The CDR3 spells CTSSLLKPYEQYF. The CDR3 nucleotides read TGTACCAGCAGTTTATTGAAGCCCTACGAGCAGTACTTC. The full variable domain, with the rest looked up from reference TRBV28 and TRBJ2-7, is DVKVTQSSRYLVKRTGEKVFLECVQDMDHENMFWYRQDPGLGLRLIYFSYDVKMKEKGDIPEGYSVSREKKERFSLILESASTNQTSMYLCTSSLLKPYEQYFGPGTRLTVT.

This clonotype was found a few times. One end of the junction varies from germline; a read error may be responsible. CDR3 DNA: TGTGCCGGCAGCTTAGCTACTAGCGGGAGGGCTTACGGGCAGTACTTC. Residues: CAGSLATSGRAYGQYF. This chain joins TRBV7-2 and TRBJ2-7; 13 nucleotides line up with TRBD2. The V gene's germline CDR1 is SGHTA and CDR2 FQGNSA. CDR3 length: 16 amino acids.